The entry that follows covers one T cell receptor beta chain sequence. No antigen is known for it. No base qualities exist here, and no much larger clone lies one base off it. Libraries were made using PCR. Sequencing relied on an Illumina HiSeq 2500. Unique molecular identifiers were incorporated into TCR beta cDNA libraries to reduce PCR and sequencing biases. Every 1 to 10 million input T cells yielded approximately 500,000 cDNA molecules, meaning each molecule approximated one T cell. Patient libraries were prepared and sequenced with the same protocol used for the earlier healthy control dataset. Within a given batch, samples were prepared together, multiplexed and sequenced on the same HiSeq lane. On the authors' methods: Raw barcoded reads were processed with MIGEC, discarding single-read molecular identifier groups before consensus assembly and CDR3 extraction. Clonotype tables were post-analysed with VDJtools, normalizing diversity by down-sampling all datasets to the smallest sample size. In repertoire overlap clustering, CDR3 amino acid sequences, but not nucleotide sequences, were matched to correct batch-related cross-sample contamination. TCRdb cleaned the public reads at Q25 with fastp, built clones with MiXCR and kept in-frame beta chains. When rows share a CDR3 protein, they turn into one entry using the most common DNA and genes. It is TCRdb's table, rather than the study itself, that gives the V and J calls and clone size. The sample yields 350,000 to 450,000 distinct CDR3 sequences; around a third were counted once. The ten largest clones take up 13% of the sample.

The record originates from a study of post-analysis software for immune sequencing data (dated by TCRdb to between 2014 and 2016). About the full investigation: Relapsing-remitting, secondary progressive and progressive-relapsing multiple sclerosis were recorded as disease courses, and subtype annotation was lacking for some patients. The multiple sclerosis patient repertoires were compared with 11 previously published healthy control repertoires from donors aged roughly 6 to 27 years. A subset of samples was prepared in parallel using single-end sample barcoding, then pooled and co-amplified after Illumina adapter ligation. The full study reports these points: The control group was slightly older than the multiple sclerosis patient group. Strong co-clustering of samples prepared in the same batch was shown by direct clustering with F measure, prompting a batch-effect correction. Compared with controls, multiple sclerosis patients had significantly lower normalized Chao1 diversity, a finding suggesting substantial peripheral T-cell clonal expansion. Four or five TRBV segments, including TRBV5-6, TRBV5-1 and TRBV20-1, were significantly more frequent in patients than controls.

To demonstrate the VDJtools post-analysis software, the study profiled TCR beta repertoires from the peripheral blood of about a dozen young patients with multiple sclerosis. The patients with multiple sclerosis were children and adolescents between roughly 6 and 17 years of age. The CDR1 and CDR2 encoded by the germline V gene are MNHEY and SVGAGI. The CDR3 runs 15 residues from the cysteine to the phenylalanine. Only the CDR3 region is kept as DNA, spanning 45 bases read in frame from base 1. Trimming leaves V shorter by 5 bases and J shorter by 1 base, with the junction holding 5 bases beyond the gene matches.

The sequence was obtained from a girl aged 10 to 17 with multiple sclerosis. Sequencing was done on a sample of blood. Recombination connected TRBV6-5 to TRBJ2-1, and 7 junctional nucleotides match TRBD1. The DNA sequence is as follows: TGTGCCAGCAGTGAACAGGGGAATTCCTACAATGAGCAGTTCTTC. Its coded protein is CASSEQGNSYNEQFF.